This T cell receptor beta chain was captured by sequencing in a study of shared clonotypes between healthy human individuals. Terminally differentiated effector memory CD45RA+ cells were excluded from the naive CD8 cells, which were CD45RO-negative and positively selected for CCR7. Study-wide results and caveats: Non-shared clonotypes had lower generation probabilities than clonotypes shared by all four sorted-subset donors.

Only in-frame clones appear in the TCRdb table, and some are missing; sequencing was by immunoSEQ multiplex PCR. The repertoire holds some 2.1 million clones, with 85% to 95% as singletons. Germline V gene sequence: CDR1 MNHNY, CDR2 SVGAGI (reference sequence). The CDR3 has 12 residues. V lost 7 bases to trimming and J lost 5 bases, with 8 bases between them. On this clone itself: Its cognate antigen is unknown.

The V call is TRBV6-6, the J call TRBJ2-2, with unresolved D. Sequencing was performed on naive CD8+ T cells sorted from blood. This sequence originates from a young man in good health. The DNA for the CDR3 is TGTGCCAGCAACCTTGGAACCGGGGAGCTGTTTTTT. Amino acids: CASNLGTGELFF.